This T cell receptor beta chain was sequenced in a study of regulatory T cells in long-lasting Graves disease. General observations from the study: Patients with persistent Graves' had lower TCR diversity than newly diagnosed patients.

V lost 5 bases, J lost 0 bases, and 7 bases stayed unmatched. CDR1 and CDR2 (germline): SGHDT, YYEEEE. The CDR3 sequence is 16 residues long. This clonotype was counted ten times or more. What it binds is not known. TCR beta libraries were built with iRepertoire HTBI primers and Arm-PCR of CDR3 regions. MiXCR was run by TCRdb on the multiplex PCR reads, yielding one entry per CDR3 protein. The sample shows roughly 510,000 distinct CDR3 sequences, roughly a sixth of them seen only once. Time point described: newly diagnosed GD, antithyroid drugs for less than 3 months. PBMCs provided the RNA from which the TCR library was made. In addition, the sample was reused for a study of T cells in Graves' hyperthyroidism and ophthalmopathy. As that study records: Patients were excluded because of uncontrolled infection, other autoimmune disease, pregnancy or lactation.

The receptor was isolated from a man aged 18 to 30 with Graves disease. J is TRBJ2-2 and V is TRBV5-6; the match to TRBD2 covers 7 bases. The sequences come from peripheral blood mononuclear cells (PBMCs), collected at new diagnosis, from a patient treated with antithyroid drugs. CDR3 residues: CASSFILATNTGELFF. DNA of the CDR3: TGTGCCAGCAGTTTTATACTAGCGACGAACACCGGGGAGCTGTTTTTT.